Shown below are 13 T cell receptor beta chains from a single sample sequenced in a study of blood T cell repertoires in COVID-19. Here immunoSEQ multiplex PCR was the method, and the copy in TCRdb shows in-frame clones only, minus some. Of tens of thousands of clones listed, 91% are singletons. Sequencing was performed on peripheral blood. The receptors derive from a human donor in a cohort sampled during active COVID-19.

The V gene is TRBV30, the J gene TRBJ1-3; 8 positions match TRBD1. The CDR3 covers 15 residues. The V gene's germline CDR1 is GTSNPN and CDR2 SVGIG (reference sequence). With 3 bases clipped from V and 0 bases from J, the junction kept 4 bases outside the gene matches. As DNA, the CDR3 is TGTGCCTGGAGCGCAGGGGGCCTCTCTGGAAACACCATATATTTT. Translating it yields CAWSAGGLSGNTIYF.

This clone counts as medium-sized. CDR3 in DNA: TGTGCCAGCAGTCCCACAGTAACTAGCGGGCCTCACCTAGAGCAGTACTTC. Its protein product is CASSPTVTSGPHLEQYF. The rearrangement uses TRBV28 and TRBJ2-7; 9 positions match TRBD2. V trimming: 5 bases; J trimming: 7 bases; junction bases outside the gene matches: 18. Germline V gene sequence: CDR1 MDHEN, CDR2 SYDVKM. The CDR3 is 17 residues long.

The chain links TRBV7-9 to TRBJ2-2; 12 bases are shared with TRBD2. V gave up 6 bases and J gave up 2 bases; unmatched junction bases: 13. The CDR3 is 19 amino acids. Germline V gene sequence: CDR1 SEHNR, CDR2 FQNEAQ (reference sequence). The CDR3 bases are TGTGCCAGCAGAAGAACGCCGGGACTAGCGGGCGGAAACACCGGGGAGCTGTTTTTT. Its protein is CASRRTPGLAGGNTGELFF. The full variable domain, rest sourced from reference TRBV7-9 and TRBJ2-2, is DTGVSQNPRHKITKRGQNVTFRCDPISEHNRLYWYRQTLGQGPEFLTYFQNEAQLEKSRLLSDRFSAERPKGSFSTLEIQRTEQGDSAMYLCASRRTPGLAGGNTGELFFGEGSRLTVL.

The genes are TRBV7-9 and TRBJ1-4; D might be TRBD1 (6 bases). Germline V lookup: CDR1 SEHNR, CDR2 FQNEAQ (reference sequence). With 2 bases removed from V and 4 bases from J, the gap between germline ends came to 8 bases. The CDR3 consists of 14 residues. The CDR3 region is CASSLQGINEKLFF. The DNA for the CDR3 is TGTGCCAGCAGCTTACAGGGGATTAATGAAAAACTGTTTTTT.

This clone has only one observation. This rearrangement joins TRBV25-1 to TRBJ1-5; TRBD1 might be the D (5 bases). The CDR3 totals 16 residues. V lost 1 base and J lost 0, with 10 bases in between. Germline V gives CDR1 MGHDK, CDR2 SYGVNS. The DNA of the CDR3 is TGTGCCAGCAGTGAATTAGACAGTAATAGCAATCAGCCCCAGCATTTT. Its protein product is CASSELDSNSNQPQHF.

CDR3 amino acids: CASSPRTSGAKNIQYF. CDR3 DNA sequence: TGTGCCAGCAGCCCCAGGACTAGCGGAGCCAAAAACATTCAGTACTTC. The chain employs TRBV5-4 and TRBJ2-4; 10 bases are a match to TRBD2. The CDR3 is 16 residues long. Germline CDR1 and CDR2: SGHNT and YYREEE (reference sequence). V dropped 4 bases and J dropped 0; count of bases not matched to a gene: 4.

This chain joins TRBV30 and TRBJ1-5, with TRBD1 matching over 7 bases. This CDR3 spans 14 amino acids. The V gene's germline CDR1 is GTSNPN and CDR2 SVGIG (reference sequence). Germline trimming cut 2 bases from V and 2 bases from J; bases unmatched to any gene: 3. Written as DNA, the CDR3 is TGTGCCTGGAGTCCAGGGGGTGGCAATCAGCCCCAGCATTTT. Translated, it gives CAWSPGGGNQPQHF.

The rearrangement joins TRBV5-1 to TRBJ2-3; D ambiguous. In germline, CDR1 is SGHRS, CDR2 YFSETQ. V was cut by 0 bases and J by 3 bases, with 5 bases left in between. This CDR3 is 13 amino acids long. The CDR3 spells CASSLEATDTQYF. CDR3 coding DNA: TGCGCCAGCAGCTTGGAAGCGACAGATACGCAGTATTTT.

This sequence joins TRBV4-1 and TRBJ2-7, with 9 bases fitting TRBD2. The CDR3 totals 18 residues. CDR1 is MGHRA and CDR2 is YSYEKL in the germline V gene. Trimming took 1 base from V and 1 from J; bases not matched to a gene: 11. The CDR3 DNA follows: TGCGCCAGCAGCCAAGCCACCGAGCGGACTAGCGCGTCCTACGAGCAGTACTTC. Its translation: CASSQATERTSASYEQYF.

In nucleotides, the CDR3 is TGTGCCAGCAGTGAACCCGGACTAGCGGGGGGGCAGTTCTTC. Translation gives CASSEPGLAGGQFF. The chain couples TRBV6-1 to TRBJ2-1; TRBD2 aligns across 14 bases. CDR1 and CDR2 (germline): MNHNS, SASEGT. After removal of 2 bases from V and 12 bases from J, the junction contained 3 bases not matched to a gene. The CDR3 runs 14 residues.

The rearrangement joins TRBV4-3 to TRBJ1-4; D gene uncertain. Trimming took off 0 bases at V and 4 bases at J, with 15 bases between the two ends. Germline V CDR1 and CDR2: LGHNA, YSLEER. This CDR3 is built from 17 residues. The CDR3 loop is CASSQEIQPRRNEKLFF. The CDR3 coding sequence is TGCGCCAGCAGCCAAGAAATACAGCCGCGTCGTAATGAAAAACTGTTTTTT.

V gene TRBV18 combines with J gene TRBJ2-3; 7 bases match TRBD2. Germline CDR1 reads KGHSH; CDR2 reads LQKENI. The CDR3 is 15 amino acids. V shed 3 bases, J shed 3 bases, and the junction held 6 bases outside the gene matches. Here the CDR3 reads CASSPQAGATDTQYF. The DNA of the CDR3 is TGTGCCAGCTCACCGCAGGCGGGAGCAACAGATACGCAGTATTTT.

This chain connects TRBV30 to TRBJ1-1, with TRBD1 matching 11 bases. This CDR3 has 17 residues. The trim removed 7 bases at V and 0 bases at J, leaving 13 bases unmatched. CDR1 is GTSNPN and CDR2 is SVGIG in the germline V gene (reference sequence). CDR3 nucleotides: TGTGCCTCCTCCCGCTACGGGACAGGGGGATTGAACACTGAAGCTTTCTTT. It codes for CASSRYGTGGLNTEAFF.